One and the same sample provided the 26 T cell receptor beta chains below, sequenced in a study of CD8 T cells in ankylosing spondylitis. TCRdb re-called the 5' RACE reads with MiXCR, one entry per CDR3 protein. There are some 240,000 distinct CDR3 sequences in the sample; about 9.1% occur only once, and under 7.5% lies in the top ten. Sequencing was done on a sample of blood, either unsorted or a sorted T cell fraction (not recorded which). The receptors derive from a male donor with ankylosing spondylitis or in good health (not recorded which).

V usage is TRBV12-3 or TRBV12-4 and J usage is TRBJ2-5, with D tentatively TRBD1 (6 bases). Trimming pared 1 base from V and 4 bases from J, leaving 13 bases between. The CDR3 is 15 amino acids. This chain's CDR3 is CASSLDRVSAETQYF. CDR3 in DNA: TGTGCCAGCAGTTTAGACAGGGTTAGTGCAGAGACCCAGTACTTC.

The table lists this clonotype with many counts. This chain connects TRBV12-3 or TRBV12-4 to TRBJ1-1, with TRBD1 matching 7 bases. Losses at the gene ends were 6 bases for V and 8 bases for J; bases not matched to a gene: 6. The CDR3 has 12 amino acids. The CDR3 spells CASSFTGAEAFF. The CDR3 DNA is TGTGCCAGCAGCTTCACAGGGGCGGAAGCTTTCTTT.

This clonotype was detected many times. The CDR3 loop reads CATSEGRGTEAFF. CDR3 DNA sequence: TGTGCCACCAGTGAGGGGAGGGGCACTGAAGCTTTCTTT. This rearrangement joins TRBV24-1 to TRBJ1-1, with TRBD1 as a possible D gene (5 bases). Trimming stripped 4 bases from V and 4 bases from J, with 9 bases between. The CDR3 is 13 amino acids. Germline V gene lookup returns CDR1 KGHDR and CDR2 SFDVKD.

This clonotype was counted ten times or more. The genes are TRBV7-9 and TRBJ2-1; weak D call: TRBD2 (5 bases). V lost 3 bases to trimming and J lost 7 bases, with 7 bases between them. CDR3 length: 12 residues. Germline CDR1 reads SEHNR; CDR2 reads FQNEAQ (reference sequence). The CDR3 here is CASSLSGNEQFF. Written as DNA, the CDR3 is TGTGCCAGCAGCTTGTCGGGAAATGAGCAGTTCTTC.

Many counts were recorded for this clonotype. The chain combines TRBV20-1 with TRBJ1-1; D ambiguous. Trimming left V 1 base short and J 10 bases short, with 10 bases between. This CDR3 has 11 residues. Germline V lookup: CDR1 DFQATT, CDR2 SNEGSKA (reference sequence). CDR3 sequence (DNA): TGCAGTGCTAGAGTTGGGGTGATAGCTTTCTTT. It encodes CSARVGVIAFF.

This clonotype was detected ten times or more. The chain recombines TRBV12-3 or TRBV12-4 with TRBJ2-6, with D perhaps matching TRBD1 (6 bases). Trimming took off 6 bases at V and 0 bases at J, with 18 bases between the two ends. This CDR3 comprises 18 residues. The CDR3 DNA reads TGTGCCAGCAGCCCCATAGGGGGTCTCAACTCTGGGGCCAACGTCCTGACTTTC. This codes for CASSPIGGLNSGANVLTF.

This clonotype was observed a few times. The V call is TRBV7-2, the J call TRBJ2-3; tentatively, D is TRBD2 (5 bases). This CDR3 contains 15 residues. Trimming took off 5 bases at V and 6 bases at J, with 18 bases between the two ends. Germline V CDR1 and CDR2: SGHTA, FQGNSA. The CDR3 region is CASSASLTMGDTQYF. The CDR3, as DNA: TGTGCCAGCAGCGCTAGCCTTACAATGGGGGATACGCAGTATTTT.

The rearrangement joins TRBV7-2 to TRBJ2-1; 9 nucleotides align to TRBD2. Germline lookup yields CDR1 SGHTA and CDR2 FQGNSA. There are 18 residues in the CDR3. V trimming: 0 bases; J trimming: 2 bases; junction bases outside the gene matches: 8. The CDR3 coding sequence is TGTGCCAGCAGCTTAGCGCCTTTAGCGGGAGTGGCCTACAATGAGCAGTTCTTC. It translates to CASSLAPLAGVAYNEQFF.

This clonotype was picked up a small number of times. The chain joins TRBV5-8 to TRBJ2-1; TRBD2 matches at 12 bases. The length of the CDR3 is 15 residues. CDR1 is SGHTS and CDR2 is YDEGEE in the germline V gene. Trimming at V came to 4 bases and at J to 10 bases, leaving 9 bases not matched to a gene. The CDR3 region has the DNA TGTGCCAGCAGCAACCTAGCGGGGGGGCCTCGGGAGCAGTTCTTC. This translates into CASSNLAGGPREQFF.

This clonotype appeared a few times. The chain has TRBV30 and TRBJ1-1; no clear D. This CDR3 is built from 14 residues. Germline V CDR1 and CDR2: GTSNPN, SVGIG (reference sequence). V lost 0 bases, J lost 4 bases, and 12 bases lay in between. The CDR3 nucleotides are TGTGCCTGGAGTGTGGGAGGGAGGGTCACTGAAGCTTTCTTT. Its protein is CAWSVGGRVTEAFF.

This clonotype was recorded at least ten times. This rearrangement joins TRBV6-5 to TRBJ2-2; maybe TRBD1 (6 bases). The CDR3 is 13 amino acids. Deletions cut 4 bases from V and 5 bases from J, with 8 bases between. Germline V lookup: CDR1 MNHEY, CDR2 SVGAGI. CDR3 amino acids: CASSSQGTGELFF. Here the CDR3 DNA reads TGTGCCAGCAGTTCCCAGGGGACCGGGGAGCTGTTTTTT.

This clonotype was detected ten times or more. The genes are TRBV3-1 and TRBJ1-3; possibly TRBD1 for D (6 bases). CDR3 length: 15 amino acids. Germline V gene data show CDR1 as LGHDT and CDR2 as YNNKEL (reference sequence). Trimming pared 2 bases from V and 1 base from J, leaving 9 bases between. Here the CDR3 reads CASSQKRGSGNTIYF. The CDR3 nucleotides are TGTGCCAGCAGCCAAAAGAGGGGGTCTGGAAACACCATATATTTT.

This clonotype was recorded at least ten times. V gene TRBV21-1 combines with J gene TRBJ2-2. TRBV21-1 is an annotated pseudogene. There are 18 residues in the CDR3. CDR3 region: CASSKVGSPMANTGELFF. CDR3 DNA sequence: TGTGCCAGCAGCAAAGTAGGCAGCCCGATGGCGAACACCGGGGAGCTGTTTTTT.

The chain links TRBV20-1 to TRBJ2-2, with 10 positions matching TRBD2. The ends lost 0 bases at V and 1 base at J; junction bases unmatched: 2. CDR3 length: 16 amino acids. The germline CDR1 and CDR2 sequences are DFQATT and SNEGSKA (reference sequence). Here the CDR3 reads CSARDRLAGNTGELFF. The CDR3 nucleotides are TGCAGTGCTAGAGATAGACTAGCGGGGAACACCGGGGAGCTGTTTTTT.

For the CDR3, the DNA is TGTGCCAGCAGCTGGTGGGCGGGAAACACTGAAGCTTTCTTT. It specifies CASSWWAGNTEAFF. The chain employs TRBV7-2 and TRBJ1-1, with D hard to call. This CDR3 is built from 14 residues. Germline assignment: CDR1 SGHTA and CDR2 FQGNSA. V was trimmed by 4 bases and J by 2 bases, leaving 11 bases between them.

This clonotype was detected ten times or more. The chain employs TRBV7-2 and TRBJ1-5; 7 positions agree with TRBD1. Trimming cost V 8 bases and J 4 bases; bases outside gene matches: 11. The germline gives CDR1 SGHTA, CDR2 FQGNSA. This CDR3 region has 15 residues. CDR3 coding DNA: TGTGCCAGCTCAAAGAGAGGGGGCGGGAATCAGCCCCAGCATTTT. It encodes CASSKRGGGNQPQHF.

This clonotype has just a few counts. The gene calls are TRBV7-2 and TRBJ2-6; D is perhaps TRBD1 (5 bases). The CDR3 spans 13 residues. Germline CDR1 is SGHTA and CDR2 is FQGNSA. Trimming pared 5 bases from V and 3 bases from J, leaving 5 bases between. CDR3 nucleotides: TGTGCCAGCAGCCAGGGTGGGGCCAACGTCCTGACTTTC. Translating it yields CASSQGGANVLTF. Using reference TRBV7-2 and TRBJ2-6 for the parts outside the CDR3, the full variable domain is GAGVSQSPSNKVTEKGKDVELRCDPISGHTALYWYRQSLGQGLEFLIYFQGNSAPDKSGLPSDRFSAERTGGSVSTLTIQRTQQEDSAVYLCASSQGGANVLTFGAGSRLTVL.

The V and J genes are TRBV7-2 and TRBJ2-5; a weak D match, TRBD2 (6 bases). Trimming took off 4 bases at V and 9 bases at J, with 18 bases between the two ends. Germline assignment: CDR1 SGHTA and CDR2 FQGNSA. The CDR3 has 14 amino acids. CDR3 nucleotide sequence: TGTGCCAGCAGCTCCCGGGGGACGCTCGGGGCCCAGTACTTC. The encoded protein is CASSSRGTLGAQYF. Combining the CDR3 with reference TRBV7-2 and TRBJ2-5 gives the whole variable domain GAGVSQSPSNKVTEKGKDVELRCDPISGHTALYWYRQSLGQGLEFLIYFQGNSAPDKSGLPSDRFSAERTGGSVSTLTIQRTQQEDSAVYLCASSSRGTLGAQYFGPGTRLLVL.

This clonotype was seen at least ten times. The V gene is TRBV20-1, the J gene TRBJ1-3; D is ambiguous. Trimming removed 6 bases from V and 2 bases from J, with 14 bases in between. Germline lookup yields CDR1 DFQATT and CDR2 SNEGSKA (reference sequence). The CDR3 has 14 amino acids. The CDR3 region is CSATGLTTGNTIYF. The CDR3 DNA sequence: TGCAGTGCCACTGGACTAACAACTGGAAACACCATATATTTT.

This clonotype has ten or more counts. The V call is TRBV20-1, the J call TRBJ2-3; 8 nucleotides agree with TRBD2. The CDR3 totals 14 residues. V trimming: 6 bases; J trimming: 5 bases; junction bases outside the gene matches: 10. Germline-derived CDR1 and CDR2 are DFQATT and SNEGSKA (reference sequence). CDR3 sequence reads: CSAGAGAKGDTQYF. The CDR3 DNA reads TGCAGTGCGGGAGCGGGGGCTAAGGGAGATACGCAGTATTTT.

This clonotype was recorded at least ten times. The V gene is TRBV29-1, the J gene TRBJ2-5; D ambiguous. This CDR3 is 13 amino acids long. The V end was cut by 7 bases, the J end by 1 base, with 13 bases between. The germline V gene has CDR1 SQVTM and CDR2 ANQGSEA. DNA for the CDR3: TGCAGCGGCGCCCGCGGAACCCAAGAGACCCAGTACTTC. This encodes CSGARGTQETQYF.

The gene calls are TRBV6-1 and TRBJ1-1; 8 bases are shared with TRBD1. CDR1 and CDR2 (germline): MNHNS, SASEGT. Trimming cost V 2 bases and J 1 base; bases outside gene matches: 6. The CDR3 consists of 16 residues. The CDR3 sequence is CASSENPGQGNTEAFF. The CDR3 DNA sequence: TGTGCCAGCAGTGAAAACCCCGGACAGGGGAACACTGAAGCTTTCTTT.

The table lists this clonotype with many counts. The DNA of the CDR3 is TGTGCCAGCAGCACAGGGAGGGCAATCGATGAGCAGTTCTTC. It translates to CASSTGRAIDEQFF. The V and J genes are TRBV2 and TRBJ2-1, with a tentative D call TRBD2 (7 bases). There are 14 residues in the CDR3. Germline V gene lookup returns CDR1 SNHLY and CDR2 FYNNEI. Deletions cut 6 bases from V and 8 bases from J, with 17 bases between.

The gene calls are TRBV5-1 and TRBJ2-5; maybe TRBD2 (6 bases). The CDR3 runs 14 residues. CDR1 is SGHRS, CDR2 YFSETQ, per germline. Trimming removed 6 bases at V and 3 bases at J, with 15 bases between. The CDR3 reads CASMEGRGEETQYF. Written as DNA, the CDR3 is TGCGCCAGCATGGAAGGGCGGGGTGAAGAGACCCAGTACTTC.

This clonotype showed up many times. The gene calls are TRBV12-3 or TRBV12-4 and TRBJ1-4; the D gene is possibly TRBD1 (5 bases). The CDR3 is made up of 14 amino acids. The germline V and J ends were trimmed by 5 bases and 5 bases, with 12 bases remaining between them. Here the CDR3 DNA reads TGTGCCAGCAGTCTCGCGGACAAAAATGAAAAACTGTTTTTT. Translation: CASSLADKNEKLFF.

This clonotype was detected many times. The gene calls are TRBV20-1 and TRBJ1-2, with TRBD1 as a possible D gene (5 bases). V lost 0 bases to trimming and J lost 8 bases, with 19 bases between them. Germline V lookup: CDR1 DFQATT, CDR2 SNEGSKA (reference sequence). The CDR3 is 15 amino acids. The DNA of the CDR3 is TGCAGTGCTAGAGATCCGAGCCCCCTAAGGGGCGGCTACACCTTC. This gives the protein CSARDPSPLRGGYTF.